The T cell receptor beta chain under discussion was sequenced for a study of blood T cell repertoires in COVID-19 (dated by TCRdb to about 2020). Background for the entire study: Samples from collaborators originated in the United States, Italy and Spain and spanned both the acute and convalescent phases of COVID-19. The prospective study material was composed of cDNA or gDNA derived from T cells, B-cell-depleted T cells, or PBMCs. Deeply sampled blood TCRbeta repertoires from subjects exposed to, actively infected with, or recovered from COVID-19 were included in the dataset. A freely available public database, intended as a resource for researchers studying the immune response to SARS-CoV-2, is where the repertoires were released. The samples were drawn from two sources: the first 160 participants of the ongoing ImmuneRACE study, and 1,000 to 1,500 subjects contributed by 6 global collaborators. Sample metadata almost always included a de-identified subject ID, COVID-19 status, age in years and sex. Where available, HLA class I and class II types were taken from metadata supplied by the sample provider and were not determined by assay-based typing.

TCRbeta CDR3 regions were amplified from genomic DNA using the immunoSEQ Assay, a bias-controlled multiplex PCR. In the authors' own workflow: Nucleated cell counts per sample were estimated from amplification of reference gene primers within the assay. Sequence reads were collapsed and filtered to measure the absolute abundance of every unique TCRbeta CDR3 rearrangement. For each sample, productive Simpson clonality was calculated as the square root of Simpson's diversity index over productive rearrangements. TCRdb took over this immuneACCESS table, retaining in-frame rearrangements with V and J assigned. Such tables are incomplete; in checked studies, under half of the missing clones stem from an unresolved V gene, and the remainder is unexplained. V, J and clone size reflect that table, while D and trimming were determined from the DNA. Present in this sample are tens of thousands of clones, just over 85% of which were seen just once. Clones ranked in the top ten supply 1.3% of the sample.

Reading the germline V gene gives CDR1 MNHEY and CDR2 SVGEGT. Spanning cysteine to phenylalanine, the CDR3 consists of 15 amino acids. The entry retains the CDR3 DNA only, 45 bases that are in frame from base 1. V and J lose 2 bases and 5 bases, and a span of 15 bases separates them. Of note for this clone: What this receptor recognizes is not known. No much larger clone exists at a distance of one base, and base qualities are not known.

On the study overall, not on this receptor specifically: The quantity of clinical and demographic metadata differed by source and by participant and was supplied without curation.

The collaborating institutions used their own protocols to collect whole blood in K2EDTA tubes. Collaborator samples were shipped for TCRbeta analysis as frozen whole blood, isolated PBMCs, or DNA extracted from either sample type. The sequencing input was peripheral blood. Recombination joined TRBV6-2 or TRBV6-3 with TRBJ2-5; tentative D gene TRBD2, with 5 bases matching. This clonotype was obtained from a woman of 80 years or more with acute or convalescent COVID-19. The DNA sequence reads TGTGCCAGCAGTTACGGAAACAGACGGGGTGAGACCCAGTACTTC. It is translated as CASSYGNRRGETQYF.